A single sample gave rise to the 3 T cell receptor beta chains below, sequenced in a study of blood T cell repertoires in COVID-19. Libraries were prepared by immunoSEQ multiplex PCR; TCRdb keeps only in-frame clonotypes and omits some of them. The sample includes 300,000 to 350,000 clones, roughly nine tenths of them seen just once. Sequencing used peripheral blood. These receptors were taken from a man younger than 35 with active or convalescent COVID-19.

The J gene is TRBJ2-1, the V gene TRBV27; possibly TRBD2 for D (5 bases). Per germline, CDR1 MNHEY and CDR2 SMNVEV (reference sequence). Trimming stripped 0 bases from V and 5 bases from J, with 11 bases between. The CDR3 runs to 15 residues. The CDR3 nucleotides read TGTGCCAGCAGTTTATCGTCGGGGTCCAACAATGAGCAGTTCTTC. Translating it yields CASSLSSGSNNEQFF.

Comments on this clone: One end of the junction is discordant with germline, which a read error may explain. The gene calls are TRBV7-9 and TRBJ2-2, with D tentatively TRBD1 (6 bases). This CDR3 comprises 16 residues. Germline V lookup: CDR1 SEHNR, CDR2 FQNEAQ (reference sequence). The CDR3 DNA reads TGTGCCAGCAGCCTAGCCGGGACAACGAACACCGGGGAGCTGTTTTTT. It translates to CASSLAGTTNTGELFF.

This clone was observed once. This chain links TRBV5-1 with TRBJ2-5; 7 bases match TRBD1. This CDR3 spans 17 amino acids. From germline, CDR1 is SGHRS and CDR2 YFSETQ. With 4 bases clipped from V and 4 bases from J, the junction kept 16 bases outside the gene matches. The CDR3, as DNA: TGCGCCAGCAGCGACCCTACCAGGATGGCAGGGGGAGAGACCCAGTACTTC. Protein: CASSDPTRMAGGETQYF.